This TCR beta chain was captured by sequencing in a study of T cells in localized non-small cell lung cancer. Study-level findings and limits: Uninvolved adjacent lung showed peak T cell clonality, exceeding tumor.

Data came from immunoSEQ multiplex PCR; TCRdb stores just in-frame clones and leaves some out. The data contain tens of thousands of clones, just over 85% of them singletons. There are 14 residues in the CDR3. CDR1 and CDR2 (germline): LNHNV, YYDKDF (reference sequence). Concerning this clone itself: Its antigen is undetermined. One end of the junction varies from germline; a read error may be responsible. This sample includes further DNA sequences coding for the same CDR3.

The clonotype comes from a woman aged 40-69 years with stage I lung adenocarcinoma. The sample was peripheral blood, taken before any cancer treatment. The chain uses TRBV15 and TRBJ1-1; D gene unclear. CDR3 coding DNA: TGTGCCACCAGCAGCGAAGTAATGAACACTGAAGCTTTCTTC. Protein product: CATSSEVMNTEAFF.